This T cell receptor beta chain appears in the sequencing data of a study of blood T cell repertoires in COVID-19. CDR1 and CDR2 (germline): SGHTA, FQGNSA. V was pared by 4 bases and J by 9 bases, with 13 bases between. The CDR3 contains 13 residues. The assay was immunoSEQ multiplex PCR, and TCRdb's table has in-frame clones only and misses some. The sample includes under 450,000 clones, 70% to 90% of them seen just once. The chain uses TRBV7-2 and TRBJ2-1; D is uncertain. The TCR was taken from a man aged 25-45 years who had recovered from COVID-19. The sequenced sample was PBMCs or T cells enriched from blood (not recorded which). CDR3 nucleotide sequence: TGTGCCAGCAGCTCACCCCTAGTGGGTGAGCAGTTCTTC. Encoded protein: CASSSPLVGEQFF. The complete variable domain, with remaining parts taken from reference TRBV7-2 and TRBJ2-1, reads GAGVSQSPSNKVTEKGKDVELRCDPISGHTALYWYRQSLGQGLEFLIYFQGNSAPDKSGLPSDRFSAERTGGSVSTLTIQRTQQEDSAVYLCASSSPLVGEQFFGPGTRLTVL.